The source of this TCR beta chain is a study of blood T cell repertoires in COVID-19. Profiling relied on immunoSEQ multiplex PCR, and the TCRdb table lists in-frame clones only, not all of them. The table shows fewer than 350,000 clones, with roughly 86% occurring only once. Sequencing was done on a sample of PBMCs or T cells enriched from blood (not recorded which). This TCR came from a woman in her twenties or thirties who had recovered from COVID-19.

This chain's CDR3 is CASSYTGQGYEQYF. CDR3 nucleotide sequence: TGTGCCAGCAGTTACACAGGACAGGGATACGAGCAGTACTTC. This chain uses TRBV6-5 with TRBJ2-7; 8 positions agree with TRBD1. CDR3 length: 14 residues. Trimming removed 2 bases from V and 4 bases from J; junction bases left unmatched: 4. Germline V gene data show CDR1 as MNHEY and CDR2 as SVGAGI.